This TCR beta chain was sequenced during a study of T cells in tuberculosis. Whole-study findings and limits: Active tuberculosis patients had shorter CDR3-alpha; the beta difference was nonsignificant.

CDR1 is SGHRS, CDR2 YFSETQ, per germline. V lost 0 bases to trimming and J lost 5 bases, with 11 bases between them. The CDR3 totals 14 residues. Sequencing was performed with immunoSEQ multiplex PCR; in TCRdb, only in-frame clones are kept and a portion is missing. The data show 30,000 to 40,000 clones, roughly nine tenths seen once. To note about this clone: What it recognizes is unknown.

The J gene is TRBJ2-5, the V gene TRBV5-1, with a weak D call TRBD2 (5 bases). Sequencing was performed on PBMCs. The sequence was collected from a donor between 10 and 35 years old with latent tuberculosis or without tuberculosis infection. The CDR3 DNA reads as TGCGCCAGCAGCTTGGCGGGCGGGTCGGAGACCCAGTACTTC. The encoded protein is CASSLAGGSETQYF.